This TCR beta chain was documented in a study of CD8+ T cells in alopecia areata. Study-level background: Tofacitinib administration to treated patients was oral, at 5 to 10 mg twice daily.

The treatment was: oral pan-JAK inhibitor, 5-10 mg twice daily. PBMC-derived CD4+ and CD8+ T cells were sorted. This clone was counted between two and nine times. Germline loops: CDR1 SQVTM, CDR2 ANQGSEA. V lost 4 bases and J 3 bases, leaving 16 bases between the germline ends. This CDR3 has 14 amino acids. Sequencing templates came from extracted RNA that was reverse transcribed into cDNA. Clones were sequenced by immunoSEQ multiplex PCR, and TCRdb holds only the in-frame ones, with some missing. This table has 150,000 to 200,000 clones, 60% appearing once. The gene calls are TRBV29-1 and TRBJ2-7; tentative D call: TRBD1 (6 bases). This clonotype originated in a human donor with alopecia areata. The source was CD4+ T cells sorted from blood, collected at week 24, from a patient treated with tofacitinib. CDR3 sequence reads: CSVGLWGQDYEQYF. In nucleotides, the CDR3 is TGCAGCGTTGGCCTATGGGGGCAGGACTACGAGCAGTACTTC.